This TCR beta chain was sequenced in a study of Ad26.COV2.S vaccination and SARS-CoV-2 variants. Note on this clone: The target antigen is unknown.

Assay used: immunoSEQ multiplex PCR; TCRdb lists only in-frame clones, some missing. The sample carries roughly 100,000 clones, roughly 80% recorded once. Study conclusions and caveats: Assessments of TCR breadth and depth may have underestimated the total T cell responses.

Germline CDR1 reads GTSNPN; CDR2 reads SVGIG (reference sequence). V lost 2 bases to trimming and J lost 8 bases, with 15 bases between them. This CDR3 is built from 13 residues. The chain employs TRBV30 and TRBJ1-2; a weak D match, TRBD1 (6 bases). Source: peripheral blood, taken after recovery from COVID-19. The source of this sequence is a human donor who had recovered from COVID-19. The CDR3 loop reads CAWSPGAGRGYTF. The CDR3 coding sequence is TGTGCCTGGAGTCCGGGGGCTGGGCGAGGCTACACCTTC.